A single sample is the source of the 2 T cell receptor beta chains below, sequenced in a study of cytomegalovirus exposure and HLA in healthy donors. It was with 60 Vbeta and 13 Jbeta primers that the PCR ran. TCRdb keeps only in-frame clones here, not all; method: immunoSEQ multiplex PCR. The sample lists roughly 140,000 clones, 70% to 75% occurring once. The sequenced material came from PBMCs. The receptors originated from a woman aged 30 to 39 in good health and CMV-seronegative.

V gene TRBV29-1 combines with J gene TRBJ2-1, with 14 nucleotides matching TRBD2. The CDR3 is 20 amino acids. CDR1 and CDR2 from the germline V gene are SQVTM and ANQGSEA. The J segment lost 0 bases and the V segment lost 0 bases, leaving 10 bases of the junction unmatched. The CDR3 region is CSVEDGTSGGLYSSYNEQFF. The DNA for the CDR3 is TGCAGCGTTGAAGATGGGACTAGCGGGGGCCTTTACAGCTCCTACAATGAGCAGTTCTTC.

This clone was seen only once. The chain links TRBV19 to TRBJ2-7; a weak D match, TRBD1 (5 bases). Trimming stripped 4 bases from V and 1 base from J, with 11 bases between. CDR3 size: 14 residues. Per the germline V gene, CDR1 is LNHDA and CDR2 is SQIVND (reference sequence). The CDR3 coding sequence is TGTGCCAGTAGTAACCAGGGTCGTTCCTACGAGCAGTACTTC. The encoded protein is CASSNQGRSYEQYF.